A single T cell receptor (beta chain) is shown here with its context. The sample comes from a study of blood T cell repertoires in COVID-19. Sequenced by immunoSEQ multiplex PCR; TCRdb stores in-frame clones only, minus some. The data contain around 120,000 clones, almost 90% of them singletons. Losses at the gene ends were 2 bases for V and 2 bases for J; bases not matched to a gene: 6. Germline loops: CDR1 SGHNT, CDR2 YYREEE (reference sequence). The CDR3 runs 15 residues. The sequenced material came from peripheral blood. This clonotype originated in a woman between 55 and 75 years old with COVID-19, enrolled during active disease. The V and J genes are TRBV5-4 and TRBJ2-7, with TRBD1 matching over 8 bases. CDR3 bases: TGTGCCAGCAGCTTCCTTCCAGGGGGCACCTACGAGCAGTACTTC. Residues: CASSFLPGGTYEQYF.